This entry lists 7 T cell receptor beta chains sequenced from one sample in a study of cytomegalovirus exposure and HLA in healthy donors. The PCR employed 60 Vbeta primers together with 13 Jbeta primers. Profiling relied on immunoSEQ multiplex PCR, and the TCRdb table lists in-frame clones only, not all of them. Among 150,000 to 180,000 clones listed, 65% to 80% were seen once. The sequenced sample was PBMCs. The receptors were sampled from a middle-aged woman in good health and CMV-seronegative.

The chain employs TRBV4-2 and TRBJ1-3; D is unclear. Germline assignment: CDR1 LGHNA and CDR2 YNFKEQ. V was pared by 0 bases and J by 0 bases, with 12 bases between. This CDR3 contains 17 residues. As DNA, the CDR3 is TGTGCCAGCAGCCAAGAAGCCCCCTCGGGCTCTGGAAACACCATATATTTT. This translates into CASSQEAPSGSGNTIYF.

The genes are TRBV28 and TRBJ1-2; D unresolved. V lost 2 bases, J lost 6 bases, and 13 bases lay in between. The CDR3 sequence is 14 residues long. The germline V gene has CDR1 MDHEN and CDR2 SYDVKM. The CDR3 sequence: CASSLTALTNGYTF. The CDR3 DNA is TGTGCCAGCAGTTTAACTGCACTAACGAATGGCTACACCTTC.

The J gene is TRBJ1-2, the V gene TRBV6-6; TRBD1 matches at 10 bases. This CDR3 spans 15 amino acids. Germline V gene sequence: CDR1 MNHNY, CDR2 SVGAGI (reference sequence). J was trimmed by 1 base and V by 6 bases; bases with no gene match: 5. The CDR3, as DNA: TGTGCCAGCAGGGAATGGACAGGGGGTAACTATGGCTACACCTTC. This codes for CASREWTGGNYGYTF.

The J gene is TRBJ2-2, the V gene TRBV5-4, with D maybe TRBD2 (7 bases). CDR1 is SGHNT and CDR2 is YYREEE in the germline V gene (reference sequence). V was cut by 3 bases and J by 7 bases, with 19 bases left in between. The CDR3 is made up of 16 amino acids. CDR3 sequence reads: CASSSAGGGMNGELFF. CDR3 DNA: TGTGCCAGCAGCTCGGCTGGGGGGGGCATGAACGGGGAGCTGTTTTTT. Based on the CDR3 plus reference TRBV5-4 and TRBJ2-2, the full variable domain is ETGVTQSPTHLIKTRGQQVTLRCSSQSGHNTVSWYQQALGQGPQFIFQYYREEENGRGNFPPRFSGLQFPNYSSELNVNALELDDSALYLCASSSAGGGMNGELFFGEGSRLTVL.

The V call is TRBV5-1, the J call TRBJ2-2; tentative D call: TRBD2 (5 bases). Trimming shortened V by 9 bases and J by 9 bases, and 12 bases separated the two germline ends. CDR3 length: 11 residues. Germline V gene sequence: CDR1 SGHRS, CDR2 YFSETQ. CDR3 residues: CATREGRELFF. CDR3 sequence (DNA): TGCGCCACAAGAGAGGGTCGGGAGCTGTTTTTT.

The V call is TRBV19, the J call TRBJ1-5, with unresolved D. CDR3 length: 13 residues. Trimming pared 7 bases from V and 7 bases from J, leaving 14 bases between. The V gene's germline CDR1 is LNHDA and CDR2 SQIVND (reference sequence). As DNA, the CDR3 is TGTGCCAGTATTCCCCAGGAGGGACAGCCCCAGCATTTT. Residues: CASIPQEGQPQHF.

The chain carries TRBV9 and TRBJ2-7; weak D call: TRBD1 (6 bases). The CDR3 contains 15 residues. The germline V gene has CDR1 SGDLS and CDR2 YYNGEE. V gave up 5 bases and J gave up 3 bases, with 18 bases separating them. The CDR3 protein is CASSPGPDRHYEQYF. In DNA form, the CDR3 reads TGTGCCAGCAGTCCTGGCCCGGACAGACACTACGAGCAGTACTTC.